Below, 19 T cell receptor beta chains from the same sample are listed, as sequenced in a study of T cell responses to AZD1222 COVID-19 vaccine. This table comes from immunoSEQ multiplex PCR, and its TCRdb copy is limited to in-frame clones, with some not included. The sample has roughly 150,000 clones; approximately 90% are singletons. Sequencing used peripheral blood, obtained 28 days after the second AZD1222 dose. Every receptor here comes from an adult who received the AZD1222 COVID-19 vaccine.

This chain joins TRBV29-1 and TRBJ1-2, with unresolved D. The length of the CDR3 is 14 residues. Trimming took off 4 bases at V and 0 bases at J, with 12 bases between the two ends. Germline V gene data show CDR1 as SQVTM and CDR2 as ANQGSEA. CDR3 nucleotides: TGCAGCGTTGTAGGACGGACTGCTAACTATGGCTACACCTTC. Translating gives CSVVGRTANYGYTF.

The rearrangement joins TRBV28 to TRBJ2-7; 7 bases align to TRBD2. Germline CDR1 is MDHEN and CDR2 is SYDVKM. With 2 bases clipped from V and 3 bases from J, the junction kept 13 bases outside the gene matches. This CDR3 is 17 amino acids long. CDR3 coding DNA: TGTGCCAGCAGTTTACCTCGACTAGCCCAAGTAGTCTACGAGCAGTACTTC. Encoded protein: CASSLPRLAQVVYEQYF. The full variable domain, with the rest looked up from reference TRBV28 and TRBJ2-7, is DVKVTQSSRYLVKRTGEKVFLECVQDMDHENMFWYRQDPGLGLRLIYFSYDVKMKEKGDIPEGYSVSREKKERFSLILESASTNQTSMYLCASSLPRLAQVVYEQYFGPGTRLTVT.

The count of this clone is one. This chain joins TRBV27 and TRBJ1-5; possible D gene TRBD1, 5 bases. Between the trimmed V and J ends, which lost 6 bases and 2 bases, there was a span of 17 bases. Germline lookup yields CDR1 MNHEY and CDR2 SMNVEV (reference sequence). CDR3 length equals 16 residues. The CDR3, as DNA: TGTGCCAGCAGCCCTTCGGGGGGACGGGGCAATCAGCCCCAGCATTTT. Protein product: CASSPSGGRGNQPQHF.

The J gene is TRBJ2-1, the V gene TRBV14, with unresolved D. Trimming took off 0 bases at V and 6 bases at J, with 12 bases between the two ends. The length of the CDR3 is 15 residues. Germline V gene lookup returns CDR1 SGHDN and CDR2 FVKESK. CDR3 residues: CASSQDPGLGNEQFF. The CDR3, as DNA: TGTGCCAGCAGCCAAGATCCAGGTCTGGGCAATGAGCAGTTCTTC.

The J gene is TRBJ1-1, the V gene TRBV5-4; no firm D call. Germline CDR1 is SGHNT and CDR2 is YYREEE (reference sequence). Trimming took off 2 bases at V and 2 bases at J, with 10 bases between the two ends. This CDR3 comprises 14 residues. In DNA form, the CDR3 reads TGTGCCAGCAGCTTAAGTGGCAGAAACACTGAAGCTTTCTTT. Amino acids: CASSLSGRNTEAFF.

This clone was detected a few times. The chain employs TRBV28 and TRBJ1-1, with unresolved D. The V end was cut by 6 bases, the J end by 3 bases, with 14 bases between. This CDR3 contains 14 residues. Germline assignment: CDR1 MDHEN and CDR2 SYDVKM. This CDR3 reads CASSRAPEDTEAFF. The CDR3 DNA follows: TGTGCCAGCAGCCGCGCCCCTGAGGACACTGAAGCTTTCTTT. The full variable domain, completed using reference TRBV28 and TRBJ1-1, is DVKVTQSSRYLVKRTGEKVFLECVQDMDHENMFWYRQDPGLGLRLIYFSYDVKMKEKGDIPEGYSVSREKKERFSLILESASTNQTSMYLCASSRAPEDTEAFFGQGTRLTVV.

CDR3 region: CASTPYYLAGSSYNEQFF. The CDR3 DNA reads as TGTGCCAGCACCCCATATTATCTAGCGGGGAGCTCCTACAATGAGCAGTTCTTC. This chain uses TRBV27 with TRBJ2-1; 9 nucleotides match TRBD2. Germline V CDR1 and CDR2: MNHEY, SMNVEV (reference sequence). The CDR3 loop spans 18 amino acids. With 7 bases clipped from V and 0 bases from J, the junction kept 13 bases outside the gene matches.

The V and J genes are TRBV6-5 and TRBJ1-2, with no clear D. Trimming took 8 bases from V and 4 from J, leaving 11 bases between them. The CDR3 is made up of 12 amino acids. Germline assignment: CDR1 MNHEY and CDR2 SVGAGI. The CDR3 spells CASGEGGYGYTF. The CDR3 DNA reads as TGTGCCAGCGGGGAGGGAGGCTATGGCTACACCTTC.

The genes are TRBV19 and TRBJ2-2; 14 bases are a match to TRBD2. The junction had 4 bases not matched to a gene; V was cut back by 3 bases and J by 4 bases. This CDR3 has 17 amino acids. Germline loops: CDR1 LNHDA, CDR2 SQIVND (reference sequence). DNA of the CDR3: TGTGCCAGTAGTATGGGACTAGCGGGAGTGGGCACCGGGGAGCTGTTTTTT. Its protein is CASSMGLAGVGTGELFF.

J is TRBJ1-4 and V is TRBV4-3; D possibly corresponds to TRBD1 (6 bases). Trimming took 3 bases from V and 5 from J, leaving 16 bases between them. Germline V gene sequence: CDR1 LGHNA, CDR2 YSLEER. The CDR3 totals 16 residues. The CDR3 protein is CASSQITGILNEKLFF. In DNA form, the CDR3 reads TGCGCCAGCAGCCAGATCACAGGGATCTTGAATGAAAAACTGTTTTTT.

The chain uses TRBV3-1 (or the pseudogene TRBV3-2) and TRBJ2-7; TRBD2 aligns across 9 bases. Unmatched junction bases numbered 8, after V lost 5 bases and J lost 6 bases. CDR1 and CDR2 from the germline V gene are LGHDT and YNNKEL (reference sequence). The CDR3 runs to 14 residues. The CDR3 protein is CASSFSGSLTEQYF. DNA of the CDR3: TGTGCCAGCAGCTTTAGCGGGAGTTTAACCGAGCAGTACTTC.

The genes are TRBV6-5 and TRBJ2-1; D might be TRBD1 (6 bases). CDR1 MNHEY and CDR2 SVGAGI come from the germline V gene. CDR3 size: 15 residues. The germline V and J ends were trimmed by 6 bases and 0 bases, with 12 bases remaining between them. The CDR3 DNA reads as TGTGCCAGCAGGACCGGGACACTCTCCTACAATGAGCAGTTCTTC. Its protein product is CASRTGTLSYNEQFF.

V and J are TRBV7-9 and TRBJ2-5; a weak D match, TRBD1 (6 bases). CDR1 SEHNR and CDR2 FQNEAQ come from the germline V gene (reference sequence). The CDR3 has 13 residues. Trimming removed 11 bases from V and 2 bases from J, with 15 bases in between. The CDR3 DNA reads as TGTGCCGGGGCCCGGACAGAACAAGAGACCCAGTACTTC. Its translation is CAGARTEQETQYF.

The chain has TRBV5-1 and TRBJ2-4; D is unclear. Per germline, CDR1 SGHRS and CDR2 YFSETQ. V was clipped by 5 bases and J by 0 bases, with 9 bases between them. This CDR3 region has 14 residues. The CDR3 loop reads CASSPLVAKNIQYF. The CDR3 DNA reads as TGCGCCAGCAGTCCTTTGGTAGCCAAAAACATTCAGTACTTC.

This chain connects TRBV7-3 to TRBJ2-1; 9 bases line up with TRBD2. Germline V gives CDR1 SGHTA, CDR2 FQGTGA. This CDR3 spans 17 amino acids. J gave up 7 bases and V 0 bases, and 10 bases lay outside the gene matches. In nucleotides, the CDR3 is TGTGCCAGCAGCTTAACGTTCCCTAGCGGGAAGGGTAATGAGCAGTTCTTC. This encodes CASSLTFPSGKGNEQFF.

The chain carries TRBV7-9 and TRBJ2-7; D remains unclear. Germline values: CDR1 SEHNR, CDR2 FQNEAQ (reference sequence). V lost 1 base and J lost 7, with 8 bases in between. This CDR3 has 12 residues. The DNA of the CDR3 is TGTGCCAGCAGCTTAGGCGTGCGGGAGCAGTACTTC. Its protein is CASSLGVREQYF.

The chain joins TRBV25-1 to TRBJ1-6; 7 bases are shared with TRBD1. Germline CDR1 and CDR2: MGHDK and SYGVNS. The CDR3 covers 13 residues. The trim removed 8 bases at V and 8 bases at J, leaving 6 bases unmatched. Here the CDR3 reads CASRRGTDSPLHF. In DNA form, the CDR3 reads TGTGCCAGCCGCCGAGGGACAGATTCACCCCTCCACTTT.

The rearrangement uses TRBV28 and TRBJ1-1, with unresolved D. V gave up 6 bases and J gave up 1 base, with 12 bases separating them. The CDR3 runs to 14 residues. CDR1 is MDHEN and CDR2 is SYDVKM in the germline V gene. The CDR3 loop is CASRFPRGNTEAFF. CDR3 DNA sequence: TGTGCCAGCAGGTTCCCACGGGGGAACACTGAAGCTTTCTTT.

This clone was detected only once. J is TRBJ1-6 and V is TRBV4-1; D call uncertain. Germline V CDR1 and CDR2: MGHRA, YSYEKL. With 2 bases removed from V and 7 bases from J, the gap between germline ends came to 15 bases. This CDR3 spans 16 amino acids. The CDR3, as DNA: TGCGCCAGCAGCCAACAGTTTTTCGGCGAAAATTCACCCCTCCACTTT. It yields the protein CASSQQFFGENSPLHF.